The clone carrying this T cell receptor (beta chain) was observed at least ten times. Its matching antigen is unknown. CDR3 length: 13 residues. The V and J ends lost 8 bases and 5 bases, in that order; junction bases with no gene match: 7. Per germline, CDR1 SQVTM and CDR2 ANQGSEA. The data were taken from a study of T cell repertoires in cytomegalovirus infection. TCRdb reprocessed the reads with MiXCR, giving one entry per CDR3 protein. The sample records around 900,000 distinct CDR3 sequences, around 30% being singletons. The sequencing used cultured CD8+ T cells from PBMCs, collected from culture after CMV antigen stimulation. This clonotype was obtained from a human donor in good health (CMV status not recorded). Some clones in this sample may be carry-over from other donors' samples. The rearrangement joins TRBV29-1 to TRBJ2-1; 9 nucleotides agree with TRBD2. The CDR3 DNA sequence: TGCAGCTCCCCCCTAGCGGGGAACAATGAGCAGTTCTTC. Its translation: CSSPLAGNNEQFF.